This TCR beta chain was obtained from a study of cytomegalovirus exposure and HLA in healthy donors. The PCR made use of 60 Vbeta and 13 Jbeta primers. Sequencing was performed with immunoSEQ multiplex PCR; in TCRdb, only in-frame clones are kept and a portion is missing. The sample lists 130,000 to 150,000 clones; roughly 80% were seen once. Comment on this clone: No antigen is known for it. At one end the junction does not follow the germline gene, possibly because of a read error.

Germline loops: CDR1 SEHNR, CDR2 FQNEAQ (reference sequence). The CDR3 extends over 16 amino acids. Overall study results and limits: A cluster of highly shared sequence variants was likely a sequencing artifact. Further analysis, carried out later, found HLA-associated TCR beta chains more clonally expanded than equally common other chains. Presence/absence analyses treated sequencing depth as roughly uniform across donors. The dataset shows that most TCR sequences were rare, while some public TCRs occurred in many donors.

The sequenced sample consisted of PBMCs. This TCR was recovered from a man younger than 35 in good health and CMV-seronegative. The chain employs TRBV7-9 and TRBJ2-7, with 9 bases aligning to TRBD1. As DNA, the CDR3 is TGTTCCAGCAGCTTAGCAGGGACAGGGAATAGGTACGAGCAGTACTTC. Amino acids: CSSSLAGTGNRYEQYF.